The present TCR beta chain was sequenced within a study of CD8 T cells in Susac syndrome. Random hexamers served to reverse transcribe roughly 0.45 to 1 ug RNA. One entry per CDR3 protein results from TCRdb running MiXCR on the immunoSEQ multiplex PCR reads. This sample has around 280,000 distinct CDR3 sequences, with about 85% found just once. This sequence was found in a human donor with multiple sclerosis. Material: CD8+ T cells from PBMCs.

This CDR3 is CASSLGGVNQPQHF. In DNA, the CDR3 is TGTGCCAGCAGCTTGGGGGGCGTCAATCAGCCCCAGCATTTT. The rearrangement links TRBV13 to TRBJ1-5, with D tentatively TRBD1 (6 bases). CDR3 length: 14 amino acids. Looked up from germline, CDR1 is PRHDT and CDR2 is FYEKMQ (reference sequence). Trimming removed 3 bases from V and 3 bases from J, with 9 bases in between.